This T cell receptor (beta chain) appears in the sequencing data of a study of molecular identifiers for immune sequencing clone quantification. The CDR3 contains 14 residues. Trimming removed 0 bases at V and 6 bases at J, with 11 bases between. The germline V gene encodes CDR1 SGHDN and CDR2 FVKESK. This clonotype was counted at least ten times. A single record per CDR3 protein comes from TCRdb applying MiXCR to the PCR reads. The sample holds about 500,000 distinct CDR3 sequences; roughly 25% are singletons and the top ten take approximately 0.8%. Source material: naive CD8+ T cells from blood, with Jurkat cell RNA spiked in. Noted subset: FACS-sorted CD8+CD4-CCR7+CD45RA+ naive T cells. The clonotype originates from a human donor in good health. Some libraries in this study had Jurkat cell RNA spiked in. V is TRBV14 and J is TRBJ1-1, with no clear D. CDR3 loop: CASSQEARSPEAFF. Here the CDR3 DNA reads TGTGCCAGCAGCCAAGAGGCTCGAAGCCCTGAAGCTTTCTTT.